These 25 T cell receptor beta chains came from one sample sequenced in a study of blood T cell repertoires in COVID-19. Repertoires were generated with immunoSEQ multiplex PCR, while TCRdb's copy carries only in-frame clones and drops some. The sample has approximately 150,000 clones, roughly 84% seen once. The sample consisted of PBMCs or T cells enriched from blood (not recorded which). These receptors all come from a woman in her fifties or sixties who had recovered from COVID-19.

This chain uses TRBV13 with TRBJ2-7; 7 nucleotides agree with TRBD2. V shed 4 bases, J shed 6 bases, and the junction held 9 bases outside the gene matches. Germline V gene data show CDR1 as PRHDT and CDR2 as FYEKMQ (reference sequence). This CDR3 region has 14 residues. The CDR3 here is CASSSTPGLSEQYF. CDR3 in DNA: TGTGCCAGCAGCTCGACTCCGGGACTAAGCGAGCAGTACTTC.

This clone turned up a few times. The rearrangement joins TRBV3-1 (or the pseudogene TRBV3-2) to TRBJ1-4; tentative D call: TRBD1 (5 bases). The length of the CDR3 is 14 residues. V was trimmed by 1 base and J by 3 bases, leaving 6 bases between them. CDR1 and CDR2 from the germline V gene are LGHDT and YNNKEL (reference sequence). The CDR3 coding sequence is TGTGCCAGCAGCCAAGGCAGGGCTAATGAAAAACTGTTTTTT. As protein: CASSQGRANEKLFF.

The V gene is TRBV5-1, the J gene TRBJ2-5, with D tentatively TRBD1 (5 bases). In germline, CDR1 is SGHRS, CDR2 YFSETQ. There are 14 residues in the CDR3. The V end was cut by 1 base, the J end by 2 bases, with 9 bases between. This CDR3 reads CASSLIGAQETQYF. As DNA, the CDR3 is TGCGCCAGCAGCTTGATAGGGGCTCAAGAGACCCAGTACTTC. The full variable domain, in which reference TRBV5-1 and TRBJ2-5 provide the parts outside the CDR3, is KAGVTQTPRYLIKTRGQQVTLSCSPISGHRSVSWYQQTPGQGLQFLFEYFSETQRNKGNFPGRFSGRQFSNSRSEMNVSTLELGDSALYLCASSLIGAQETQYFGPGTRLLVL.

CDR3 nucleotides: TGTGCCAGCAGCAGCGGACAGCTCTCAACTAATGAAAAACTGTTTTTT. Translating gives CASSSGQLSTNEKLFF. V usage is TRBV7-6 and J usage is TRBJ1-4; TRBD1 might be the D (6 bases). CDR3 length equals 16 residues. The germline CDR1 and CDR2 sequences are SGHVS and FNYEAQ. Between the trimmed V and J ends, which lost 5 bases and 0 bases, there was a span of 13 bases.

The V call is TRBV7-2, the J call TRBJ1-4; no reliable D call. Germline CDR1 SGHTA, CDR2 FQGNSA. This CDR3 comprises 14 residues. The V end lost 1 base, the J end lost 3 bases, and 6 bases lay between the germline ends. The CDR3 region is CASSLGQANEKLFF. The CDR3 bases are TGTGCCAGCAGCTTAGGGCAGGCTAATGAAAAACTGTTTTTT. The full variable domain, in which reference TRBV7-2 and TRBJ1-4 provide the parts outside the CDR3, is GAGVSQSPSNKVTEKGKDVELRCDPISGHTALYWYRQSLGQGLEFLIYFQGNSAPDKSGLPSDRFSAERTGGSVSTLTIQRTQQEDSAVYLCASSLGQANEKLFFGSGTQLSVL.

The genes are TRBV4-3 and TRBJ2-1, with 14 bases fitting TRBD2. Looked up from germline, CDR1 is LGHNA and CDR2 is YSLEER. The CDR3 length is 15 residues. The J segment lost 10 bases and the V segment lost 4 bases, leaving 6 bases of the junction unmatched. The CDR3 region is CASSPRTSGRIEQFF. The CDR3 DNA follows: TGCGCCAGCAGCCCCCGGACTAGCGGGAGGATCGAGCAGTTCTTC.

The CDR3 loop is CATSDLPHPGSYEQYF. CDR3 DNA sequence: TGTGCCACCAGTGATTTGCCCCACCCCGGGTCCTACGAGCAGTACTTC. The chain links TRBV24-1 to TRBJ2-7; D ambiguous. CDR1 is KGHDR and CDR2 is SFDVKD in the germline V gene. Trimming removed 0 bases from V and 1 base from J, with 12 bases in between. The CDR3 consists of 16 residues.

The rearrangement joins TRBV2 to TRBJ1-6; possibly TRBD1 for D (6 bases). The CDR3 loop spans 19 amino acids. CDR1 is SNHLY, CDR2 FYNNEI, per germline. Trimming left V 5 bases short and J 9 bases short, with 29 bases between. The CDR3 region has the DNA TGTGCCAGCAGTCTTAGGCCAGGGGAACCTAGAGCGGCATTTTCACCCCTCCACTTT. It yields the protein CASSLRPGEPRAAFSPLHF. Combining the CDR3 with reference TRBV2 and TRBJ1-6 gives the whole variable domain EPEVTQTPSHQVTQMGQEVILRCVPISNHLYFYWYRQILGQKVEFLVSFYNNEISEKSEIFDDQFSVERPDGSNFTLKIRSTKLEDSAMYFCASSLRPGEPRAAFSPLHFGNGTRLTVT.

V usage is TRBV5-4 and J usage is TRBJ1-2, with 9 nucleotides matching TRBD1. The length of the CDR3 is 15 residues. The V gene's germline CDR1 is SGHNT and CDR2 YYREEE (reference sequence). With V trimmed by 3 bases and J by 0 bases, 3 bases remained unmatched. The CDR3 DNA sequence: TGTGCCAGCAGCTCCCGACAGGGGGCTAACTATGGCTACACCTTC. It codes for CASSSRQGANYGYTF. The full variable domain, its missing parts supplied by reference TRBV5-4 and TRBJ1-2, is ETGVTQSPTHLIKTRGQQVTLRCSSQSGHNTVSWYQQALGQGPQFIFQYYREEENGRGNFPPRFSGLQFPNYSSELNVNALELDDSALYLCASSSRQGANYGYTFGSGTRLTVV.

The genes are TRBV19 and TRBJ2-6; 7 bases agree with TRBD1. With 7 bases clipped from V and 0 bases from J, the junction kept 6 bases outside the gene matches. Per the germline V gene, CDR1 is LNHDA and CDR2 is SQIVND (reference sequence). The CDR3 is 16 amino acids. CDR3 DNA sequence: TGTGCCAGTAAAGATGGACAGGCCTCTGGGGCCAACGTCCTGACTTTC. The encoded protein is CASKDGQASGANVLTF.

V gene TRBV18 combines with J gene TRBJ1-2, with D uncertain. Germline V gene sequence: CDR1 KGHSH, CDR2 LQKENI. The CDR3 has 15 residues. Trimming cost V 2 bases and J 0 bases, with 10 bases left between them. The CDR3 region has the DNA TGTGCCAGCTCACCATTGAAGCGAGCTAACTATGGCTACACCTTC. Its translation: CASSPLKRANYGYTF.

J is TRBJ2-7 and V is TRBV7-9, with 8 bases matching TRBD1. Germline-derived CDR1 and CDR2 are SEHNR and FQNEAQ (reference sequence). The CDR3 loop spans 17 amino acids. V shed 2 bases and J 2 bases; nucleotides not matched to a gene: 11. CDR3 nucleotides: TGTGCCAGCAGCTTATCGCCCGGGGGACAGGAGACCTACGAGCAGTACTTC. As protein: CASSLSPGGQETYEQYF.

This clone turned up a few times. This rearrangement joins TRBV5-1 to TRBJ2-1; a weak D match, TRBD2 (6 bases). CDR1 and CDR2 from the germline V gene are SGHRS and YFSETQ. This CDR3 has 16 amino acids. V lost 2 bases and J lost 7, with 19 bases in between. For the CDR3, the DNA is TGCGCCAGCAGCTTAGGCGGTGCTGGAGGGAATAATGAGCAGTTCTTC. This codes for CASSLGGAGGNNEQFF.

The chain is built from TRBV7-2 and TRBJ2-3; 8 positions match TRBD1. CDR3 length: 14 residues. V dropped 8 bases and J dropped 2; count of bases not matched to a gene: 6. Germline V gene lookup returns CDR1 SGHTA and CDR2 FQGNSA. The DNA of the CDR3 is TGTGCCAGCGTCCTGGGACAGGTCACAGATACGCAGTATTTT. It is translated as CASVLGQVTDTQYF.

This chain joins TRBV11-2 and TRBJ1-4, with D unclear. The CDR3 is 13 residues long. The germline V gene has CDR1 SGHAT and CDR2 FQNNGV. V was shortened by 7 bases and J by 7 bases, with 13 bases between the two germline ends. The CDR3 DNA is TGTGCCAGCACCCTCCCCGGTTTTGAAAAACTGTTTTTT. The encoded protein is CASTLPGFEKLFF.

This clone was seen only once. This sequence joins TRBV4-3 and TRBJ1-5; no clear D gene. The CDR3 has 15 residues. The ends were cut back, 4 bases at V and 0 bases at J, with 10 bases in the middle. Germline V gives CDR1 LGHNA, CDR2 YSLEER. The CDR3 coding sequence is TGCGCCAGCAGCCGCGACACGTATAGCAATCAGCCCCAGCATTTT. This translates into CASSRDTYSNQPQHF.

This clone was seen a handful of times. The chain combines TRBV19 with TRBJ2-7; no firm D call. Germline loops: CDR1 LNHDA, CDR2 SQIVND (reference sequence). Deletions cut 6 bases from V and 4 bases from J, with 7 bases between. The CDR3 length is 11 residues. The CDR3 sequence is CASSPGYEQYF. CDR3 DNA: TGTGCCAGTAGCCCAGGTTACGAGCAGTACTTC.

The V call is TRBV11-1, the J call TRBJ1-2; D perhaps matches TRBD1 (5 bases). The V gene's germline CDR1 is SGHAT and CDR2 FQDESV (reference sequence). CDR3 length: 17 residues. The V and J ends lost 0 bases and 4 bases respectively, with 18 bases between them. Here the CDR3 DNA reads TGTGCCAGCAGCTTAGCGCCAGAAGGGGCGCAGAGCTATGGCTACACCTTC. Amino acids: CASSLAPEGAQSYGYTF.

This clone was picked up a small number of times. V and J are TRBV19 and TRBJ1-2, with 7 bases identical to TRBD1. The V gene's germline CDR1 is LNHDA and CDR2 SQIVND (reference sequence). The V and J ends lost 3 bases and 8 bases, in that order; junction bases with no gene match: 6. This CDR3 is 13 amino acids long. CDR3 amino acids: CASSIRQGSGYTF. DNA of the CDR3: TGTGCCAGTAGTATTCGACAGGGAAGCGGCTACACCTTC.

The rearrangement joins TRBV11-2 to TRBJ2-2; D perhaps matches TRBD1 (6 bases). The CDR3 is made up of 14 amino acids. V lost 1 base, J lost 7 bases, and 10 bases lay in between. CDR1 is SGHAT and CDR2 is FQNNGV in the germline V gene. CDR3 sequence (DNA): TGTGCCAGCAGCTTAGGGACAGTCGGCGGGGAGCTGTTTTTT. It codes for CASSLGTVGGELFF.

This chain uses TRBV28 with TRBJ2-7; TRBD1 matches 7 bases. V lost 10 bases to trimming and J lost 2 bases; unmatched junction nucleotides: 8. Germline CDR1 reads MDHEN; CDR2 reads SYDVKM. The CDR3 spans 13 residues. The CDR3 nucleotides read TGTGCCACCCTGAGGACAGGCCCCTACGAGCAGTACTTC. Its protein product is CATLRTGPYEQYF.

The rearrangement uses TRBV19 and TRBJ1-5; D unresolved. Per the germline V gene, CDR1 is LNHDA and CDR2 is SQIVND (reference sequence). The CDR3 totals 14 residues. Trimming shortened V by 0 bases and J by 6 bases, and 9 bases separated the two germline ends. The CDR3 loop is CASSIDLEVQPQHF. The CDR3 coding sequence is TGTGCCAGTAGTATAGATCTTGAGGTTCAGCCCCAGCATTTT.

The chain combines TRBV7-9 with TRBJ2-6; 7 nucleotides align to TRBD1. There are 16 residues in the CDR3. With V trimmed by 5 bases and J by 1 base, 5 bases remained unmatched. Germline-derived CDR1 and CDR2 are SEHNR and FQNEAQ (reference sequence). This chain's CDR3 is CASSLSTGSGANVLTF. The DNA for the CDR3 is TGTGCCAGCAGCCTCTCGACAGGGTCTGGGGCCAACGTCCTGACTTTC. Full variable domain (outside the CDR3, taken from reference TRBV7-9 and TRBJ2-6): DTGVSQNPRHKITKRGQNVTFRCDPISEHNRLYWYRQTLGQGPEFLTYFQNEAQLEKSRLLSDRFSAERPKGSFSTLEIQRTEQGDSAMYLCASSLSTGSGANVLTFGAGSRLTVL.

The chain combines TRBV29-1 with TRBJ2-2; TRBD2 agrees at 7 bases. Germline CDR1 reads SQVTM; CDR2 reads ANQGSEA. The CDR3 extends over 14 amino acids. V lost 7 bases and J lost 0; bases outside the gene matches: 5. Written as DNA, the CDR3 is TGCAGCGCCCACGGGGGGACGAACACCGGGGAGCTGTTTTTT. This translates into CSAHGGTNTGELFF.

The chain is built from TRBV9 and TRBJ2-5; D gene unclear. V lost 2 bases and J lost 4, with 9 bases in between. Germline V gives CDR1 SGDLS, CDR2 YYNGEE. The CDR3 spans 13 residues. CDR3 nucleotide sequence: TGTGCCAGCAGCGTCGACAAACGAGAGACCCAGTACTTC. It codes for CASSVDKRETQYF.